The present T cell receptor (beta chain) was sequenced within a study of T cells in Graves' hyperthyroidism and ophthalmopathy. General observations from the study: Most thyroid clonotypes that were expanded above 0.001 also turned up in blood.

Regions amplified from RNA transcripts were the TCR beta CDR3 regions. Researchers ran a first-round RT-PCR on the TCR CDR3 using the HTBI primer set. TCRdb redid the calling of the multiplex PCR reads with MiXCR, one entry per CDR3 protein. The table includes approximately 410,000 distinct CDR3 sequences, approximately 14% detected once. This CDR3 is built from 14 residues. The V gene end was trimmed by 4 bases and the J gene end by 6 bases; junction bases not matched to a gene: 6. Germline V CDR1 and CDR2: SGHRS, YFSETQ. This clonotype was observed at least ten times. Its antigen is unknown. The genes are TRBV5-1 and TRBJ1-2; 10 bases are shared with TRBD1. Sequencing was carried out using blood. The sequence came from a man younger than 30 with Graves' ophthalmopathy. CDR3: CASSHDGTGDGYTF. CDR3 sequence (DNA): TGCGCCAGCAGCCACGACGGGACAGGGGATGGCTACACCTTC.